This entry lists 27 T cell receptor beta chains sequenced from one sample in a study of T cell responses to AZD1222 COVID-19 vaccine. The assay was immunoSEQ multiplex PCR, and TCRdb's table has in-frame clones only and misses some. The data show more than 150,000 clones, 88% seen once. The sample here was peripheral blood, taken 28 days after the second AZD1222 dose. Receptors originate from an adult who received the AZD1222 COVID-19 vaccine.

The V call is TRBV28, the J call TRBJ2-7; perhaps TRBD1 as D (6 bases). The CDR3 has 14 amino acids. Per germline, CDR1 MDHEN and CDR2 SYDVKM. Deletions cut 4 bases from V and 1 base from J, with 11 bases between. CDR3 nucleotide sequence: TGTGCCAGCAGTTCCCACACAGGGTCCTACGAGCAGTACTTC. Its translation: CASSSHTGSYEQYF. The full variable domain, rest sourced from reference TRBV28 and TRBJ2-7, is DVKVTQSSRYLVKRTGEKVFLECVQDMDHENMFWYRQDPGLGLRLIYFSYDVKMKEKGDIPEGYSVSREKKERFSLILESASTNQTSMYLCASSSHTGSYEQYFGPGTRLTVT.

The CDR3 loop reads CASSQGTSFTDTQYF. The CDR3 DNA sequence: TGTGCCAGCAGCCAGGGGACTAGCTTCACAGATACGCAGTATTTT. This chain links TRBV5-8 with TRBJ2-3; 9 bases map to TRBD2. Losses at the gene ends were 4 bases for V and 2 bases for J; bases not matched to a gene: 5. The CDR3 extends over 15 amino acids. Germline V gives CDR1 SGHTS, CDR2 YDEGEE.

J is TRBJ2-7 and V is TRBV4-2, with D tentatively TRBD2 (6 bases). Between the trimmed V and J ends, which lost 0 bases and 2 bases, there was a span of 14 bases. The length of the CDR3 is 16 residues. Germline lookup yields CDR1 LGHNA and CDR2 YNFKEQ. This CDR3 reads CASSQDRVAEPYEQYF. For the CDR3, the DNA is TGTGCCAGCAGCCAAGATCGAGTAGCGGAGCCCTACGAGCAGTACTTC.

The sample holds a few counts of this clone. The chain uses TRBV6-2 or TRBV6-3 and TRBJ2-2, with 11 bases aligning to TRBD2. CDR3 length: 20 residues. The germline gives CDR1 MNHEY, CDR2 SVGEGT. J gave up 6 bases and V 6 bases, and 21 bases lay outside the gene matches. The CDR3 DNA sequence: TGTGCCAGCAGACCTTACCCCGGGACTAGCGGCCTCCGGGACGCCGGGGAGCTGTTTTTT. Its protein is CASRPYPGTSGLRDAGELFF.

The chain joins TRBV6-2 or TRBV6-3 to TRBJ2-5; D is possibly TRBD2 (5 bases). This CDR3 has 11 residues. CDR1 and CDR2 (germline): MNHEY, SVGEGT. V was trimmed by 4 bases and J by 5 bases, leaving 5 bases between them. In DNA form, the CDR3 reads TGTGCCAGCAGTTCGGGGGAGACCCAGTACTTC. Protein sequence: CASSSGETQYF.

The chain couples TRBV19 to TRBJ1-2, with a weak D call TRBD1 (5 bases). Germline CDR1 and CDR2: LNHDA and SQIVND (reference sequence). The CDR3 is made up of 17 amino acids. Trimming left V 0 bases short and J 2 bases short, with 16 bases between. The CDR3 reads CASSIDPPRGLNYGYTF. Here the CDR3 DNA reads TGTGCCAGTAGTATAGACCCACCAAGGGGCCTAAACTATGGCTACACCTTC.

This chain uses TRBV5-1 with TRBJ2-3; 8 bases match TRBD2. CDR3 length: 16 amino acids. The V segment lost 2 bases and the J segment 0 bases; nucleotides outside the gene matches: 5. CDR1 and CDR2 (germline): SGHRS, YFSETQ. CDR3: CASSFLAGTSTDTQYF. The CDR3 nucleotides are TGCGCCAGCAGCTTCCTAGCGGGCACTAGCACAGATACGCAGTATTTT. Supplemented by reference TRBV5-1 and TRBJ2-3, the full variable domain reads KAGVTQTPRYLIKTRGQQVTLSCSPISGHRSVSWYQQTPGQGLQFLFEYFSETQRNKGNFPGRFSGRQFSNSRSEMNVSTLELGDSALYLCASSFLAGTSTDTQYFGPGTRLTVL.

This chain joins TRBV5-4 and TRBJ1-2; 8 bases fit TRBD1. The CDR3 totals 16 residues. Germline-derived CDR1 and CDR2 are SGHNT and YYREEE (reference sequence). V shed 4 bases and J 8 bases; nucleotides not matched to a gene: 16. The DNA of the CDR3 is TGTGCCAGCAGCGCCGGGGGGCGGCAGGGGGCGGAGGGCTACACCTTC. The encoded protein is CASSAGGRQGAEGYTF.

This chain joins TRBV5-1 and TRBJ2-7; 8 bases line up with TRBD1. The CDR3 spans 14 residues. CDR1 is SGHRS and CDR2 is YFSETQ in the germline V gene. With 5 bases clipped from V and 2 bases from J, the junction kept 6 bases outside the gene matches. CDR3 sequence: CASRPGTGAYEQYF. The DNA for the CDR3 is TGCGCCAGCAGACCCGGGACAGGCGCCTACGAGCAGTACTTC.

V and J are TRBV19 and TRBJ1-2; D ambiguous. CDR3 size: 12 residues. V dropped 9 bases and J dropped 3 bases, with 11 bases sitting between them. Germline CDR1 LNHDA, CDR2 SQIVND (reference sequence). CDR3: CASSSHDYGYTF. CDR3 in DNA: TGTGCCAGCAGCTCTCATGACTATGGCTACACCTTC.

The chain uses TRBV7-9 and TRBJ1-5; tentatively, D is TRBD1 (6 bases). This CDR3 has 15 amino acids. In germline, CDR1 is SEHNR, CDR2 FQNEAQ (reference sequence). V lost 5 bases and J 3 bases, leaving 14 bases between the germline ends. In nucleotides, the CDR3 is TGTGCCAGCAGCGGGGGGGCCTTGAACAATCAGCCCCAGCATTTT. Translation: CASSGGALNNQPQHF.

The chain employs TRBV15 and TRBJ2-3; a possible D gene is TRBD1 (6 bases). Looked up from germline, CDR1 is LNHNV and CDR2 is YYDKDF (reference sequence). The CDR3 spans 15 residues. The V gene lost 8 bases and the J gene lost 2 bases, with 17 bases spanning the gap. CDR3 loop: CATSRQDRHTDTQYF. The CDR3 nucleotides are TGTGCCACCTCCCGACAGGATAGGCACACAGATACGCAGTATTTT.

V and J are TRBV5-3 and TRBJ1-6; 7 bases match TRBD1. TRBV5-3 is designated an ORF whose function remains uncertain. The J segment lost 2 bases and the V segment lost 2 bases, leaving 7 bases of the junction unmatched. The CDR3 runs to 17 residues. CDR3: CARSLPGQTTYNSPLHF. Here the CDR3 DNA reads TGTGCCAGAAGCTTACCGGGACAGACCACCTATAATTCACCCCTCCACTTT.

The chain recombines TRBV27 with TRBJ1-4, with TRBD1 identical over 9 bases. V lost 5 bases and J lost 8; bases outside the gene matches: 6. CDR1 is MNHEY and CDR2 is SMNVEV in the germline V gene (reference sequence). This CDR3 is 14 amino acids long. Here the CDR3 reads CASSPTGGQEKLFF. In DNA form, the CDR3 reads TGTGCCAGCAGTCCCACAGGGGGCCAAGAAAAACTGTTTTTT.

The chain is built from TRBV5-1 and TRBJ1-2; D unclear. CDR1 is SGHRS, CDR2 YFSETQ, per germline. V was pared by 0 bases and J by 1 base, with 16 bases between. There are 17 residues in the CDR3. This CDR3 is CASSLADLAANNYGYTF. The CDR3 DNA reads as TGCGCCAGCAGCTTGGCCGACTTGGCAGCGAATAACTATGGCTACACCTTC.

This clone was observed many times. This chain connects TRBV24-1 to TRBJ1-5; no clear D. V was trimmed by 7 bases and J by 6 bases, leaving 3 bases between them. The germline V gene has CDR1 KGHDR and CDR2 SFDVKD. This CDR3 is built from 10 residues. The CDR3 loop is CATRGQPQHF. In DNA form, the CDR3 reads TGTGCCACCAGAGGTCAGCCCCAGCATTTT.

The V and J genes are TRBV9 and TRBJ2-1; D remains unclear. Trimming removed 4 bases from V and 2 bases from J, with 16 bases in between. This CDR3 is built from 16 residues. Germline V gene lookup returns CDR1 SGDLS and CDR2 YYNGEE. The CDR3 loop is CASSPTWRITYNEQFF. The CDR3 nucleotides read TGTGCCAGCAGCCCCACCTGGCGTATAACCTACAATGAGCAGTTCTTC.

This chain connects TRBV9 to TRBJ2-1, with TRBD1 as a possible D gene (6 bases). From germline, CDR1 is SGDLS and CDR2 YYNGEE. This CDR3 contains 16 residues. With 0 bases removed from V and 0 bases from J, the gap between germline ends came to 10 bases. The CDR3 spells CASSVGPDSSYNEQFF. DNA for the CDR3: TGTGCCAGCAGCGTAGGACCGGACAGCTCCTACAATGAGCAGTTCTTC.

The V and J genes are TRBV5-4 and TRBJ1-3; perhaps TRBD1 as D (6 bases). The V gene's germline CDR1 is SGHNT and CDR2 YYREEE (reference sequence). There are 15 residues in the CDR3. Between the trimmed V and J ends, which lost 7 bases and 3 bases, there was a span of 17 bases. The DNA for the CDR3 is TGTGCCAGCTCTGAGGGGGGAGGACGTGGAAACACCATATATTTT. Protein sequence: CASSEGGGRGNTIYF.

The V gene is TRBV3-1 (or the pseudogene TRBV3-2), the J gene TRBJ2-7; a weak D match, TRBD2 (5 bases). The V gene's germline CDR1 is LGHDT and CDR2 YNNKEL (reference sequence). This CDR3 has 11 amino acids. The V end lost 5 bases, the J end lost 7 bases, and 9 bases lay between the germline ends. In DNA, the CDR3 is TGTGCCAGCAGCTTCCGCGGGGAGCAGTACTTC. As protein: CASSFRGEQYF.

The V gene is TRBV4-3, the J gene TRBJ2-3; the D gene could be TRBD1 or TRBD2 (5 bases each). Germline CDR1 LGHNA, CDR2 YSLEER. The CDR3 length is 15 residues. Deletions cut 1 base from V and 1 base from J, with 9 bases between. CDR3 protein: CASSQAQGGTDTQYF. CDR3 in DNA: TGCGCCAGCAGCCAAGCCCAGGGAGGCACAGATACGCAGTATTTT.

CDR3: CASSPSRPTGELFF. CDR3 DNA: TGTGCCAGCAGCCCTTCTCGGCCGACCGGGGAGCTGTTTTTT. The J gene is TRBJ2-2, the V gene TRBV4-2, with D hard to call. Per the germline V gene, CDR1 is LGHNA and CDR2 is YNFKEQ. The CDR3 is 14 amino acids. V lost 4 bases and J 5 bases, leaving 11 bases between the germline ends.

This clone turned up a few times. CDR3 DNA: TGTGCCAGCAGCGTAGCGGGAGCCACCTACAATGAGCAGTTCTTC. Protein: CASSVAGATYNEQFF. This chain uses TRBV9 with TRBJ2-1; weak D call: TRBD2 (6 bases). CDR3 length: 15 amino acids. Per the germline V gene, CDR1 is SGDLS and CDR2 is YYNGEE. The V end was cut by 0 bases, the J end by 2 bases, with 9 bases between.

The genes are TRBV6-4 and TRBJ2-3, with 9 positions matching TRBD1. The CDR3 contains 14 residues. J was trimmed by 7 bases and V by 6 bases; bases with no gene match: 8. Germline values: CDR1 MRHNA, CDR2 SNTAGT. The CDR3 sequence is CASRPGTGSNTQYF. The CDR3 DNA is TGTGCCAGCAGACCCGGGACAGGGTCAAATACGCAGTATTTT.

The CDR3 here is CASSESAGPSYEQYF. The CDR3 region has the DNA TGTGCCAGCAGTGAATCTGCAGGTCCCTCCTACGAGCAGTACTTC. The chain has TRBV25-1 and TRBJ2-7; D gene ambiguous. Deletions cut 1 base from V and 0 bases from J, with 10 bases between. Germline V gene lookup returns CDR1 MGHDK and CDR2 SYGVNS. The CDR3 contains 15 residues.

The V gene is TRBV11-2, the J gene TRBJ2-7; D may match TRBD1 or TRBD2 (6 bases each). V lost 1 base and J 2 bases, leaving 12 bases between the germline ends. Germline V CDR1 and CDR2: SGHAT, FQNNGV. The CDR3 is 15 amino acids. CDR3 in DNA: TGTGCCAGCAGCTTAGGACCAAGGGGGGCCTACGAGCAGTACTTC. Its protein product is CASSLGPRGAYEQYF.

Turning to this clone: Other DNA sequences in this sample translate to the same CDR3. The V gene is TRBV9, the J gene TRBJ1-3; possibly TRBD1 for D (5 bases). Germline values: CDR1 SGDLS, CDR2 YYNGEE. Trimming removed 0 bases from V and 4 bases from J, with 11 bases in between. The CDR3 is made up of 15 amino acids. CDR3 in amino acids: CASSVALGTGNTIYF. The CDR3 DNA follows: TGTGCCAGCAGCGTAGCGTTAGGGACCGGAAACACCATATATTTT.